This is a list of T cell receptor beta chains from one sample in a study of graft-versus-host responses after intestinal transplantation. Some clones are missing from TCRdb's copy, which holds only in-frame ones; the method was immunoSEQ multiplex PCR. There are about 20,000 clones in the sample; about two fifths occur only once, and approximately 0.97% lies in the top ten. The specimen was alloreactive CD4+ T cells from a mixed lymphocyte reaction culture, collected before intestinal transplant. Every receptor here comes from a human patient who received an intestinal transplant. The CDR3 runs from the conserved cysteine through the conserved F or W. Each record gives: V gene, CDR3 protein.

TRBV6-4	CASSDVDRSYSNQPQHF
TRBV19	CASSLQYPGRVDTEAFF
TRBV6-1	CASRLRPATNEKLFF
TRBV11-3	CASSPRIRGPRGNTQYF
TRBV5-4	CASSLSAAVNYGYTF
TRBV11-2	CASSIDRKRAFGAFF
TRBV19	CASGIDLRGQGGNSPLHF
TRBV11-2	CASSLGQLSRNTIYF
TRBV19	CASWDRESGYTF
TRBV27	CASSPVPGKGGNQPQHF
TRBV6-5	CASSYSRPQETQYF
TRBV7-3	CANQQGARGNSPLHF
TRBV6-1	CATSGQPLRDSPLHF
TRBV19	CASKGLAGVAGELFF
TRBV29-1	CSVAGQARQFF
TRBV6-5	CASSPYGNSGNTIYF
TRBV30	CAWSGTGVVKLFF
TRBV27	CASSPGTSAGELFF
TRBV11-3	CASSSRVDTEAFF
TRBV2	CASREGSRGQPQHF
TRBV5-8	CASSLGHRPTDTQYF
TRBV18	CASSSRTGASIVALHF
TRBV7-9	CASSLVSVGTGVETQYF
TRBV19	CASRNQGQPQHF
TRBV5-1	CASSFDRGRQETQYF
TRBV30	CAWRPRDRAYSPLHF
TRBV6-6	CASKLRRPDNYGYTF
TRBV18	CASSPAGEAKTQYF
TRBV18	CASSRGQGGNYGYTF
TRBV29-1	CSVEDKKTGSPLFGANVLTF
TRBV5-6	CASSLFTVGQGVNEQYF
TRBV5-1	CASSLSWGHEKLFF
TRBV28	CASSPGSANYGYTF
TRBV6-5	CASSYWYRPNSPLHF
TRBV5-1	CASSPPLGSYNEQFF
TRBV10-3	CASGPTGINSPLHF
TRBV11-2	CASSQGRLNYEQYF
TRBV11-2	CASSLRGTGGQPQHF
TRBV5-1	CASSFRDGGSGANVLTF
TRBV9	CASSETSGGALVEQFF
TRBV18	CASSPAPGGGRTEAFF
TRBV6-1	CASTSGTRNYGYTF
TRBV7-3	CASSLASAGGLEQYF
TRBV29-1	CSASTGNTEAFF
TRBV14	CASSQVPYEQYF
TRBV11-3	CASSWSGLSTDTQYF
TRBV2	CASSGRGGFMETQYF
TRBV19	CASSIAPPGRGQPQHF
TRBV9	CASGLGGENYGYTF
TRBV7-9	CASSLFNEQFF